Listed here are 32 T cell receptor beta chains from one sample, sequenced in a study of T cells in Graves' hyperthyroidism and ophthalmopathy. There were TCR beta CDR3 regions amplified from RNA transcripts. The HTBI primer set was used in a first-round RT-PCR of the TCR CDR3. A single record per CDR3 protein comes from TCRdb applying MiXCR to the multiplex PCR reads. The table includes 610,000 or so distinct CDR3 sequences, around 42% detected once. The sample taken for sequencing was peripheral blood or thyroid tissue (not recorded which). Receptor source: a woman younger than 35 with Graves' hyperthyroidism.

The chain uses TRBV18 and TRBJ2-7, with 11 positions matching TRBD1. J gave up 5 bases and V 4 bases, and 4 bases lay outside the gene matches. This CDR3 is built from 14 residues. CDR1 KGHSH and CDR2 LQKENI come from the germline V gene. CDR3 coding DNA: TGTGCCAGCTCACACGGACAGGGGGCGAACGAGCAGTACTTC. Translation gives CASSHGQGANEQYF.

The rearrangement uses TRBV7-8 and TRBJ2-6, with 8 bases identical to TRBD2. V trimming: 5 bases; J trimming: 0 bases; junction bases outside the gene matches: 9. From germline, CDR1 is SGHVS and CDR2 FQNEAQ. The CDR3 spans 18 residues. In DNA, the CDR3 is TGTGCCAGCAGCCCTATAGCGGGAACCTACTCTGGGGCCAACGTCCTGACTTTC. It translates to CASSPIAGTYSGANVLTF.

This clonotype was counted between two and nine times. J is TRBJ2-7 and V is TRBV7-2, with 11 nucleotides matching TRBD2. The J call is doubtful: the DNA matches TRBJ2-1 better. The CDR3 loop spans 17 amino acids. CDR1 is SGHTA and CDR2 is FQGNSA in the germline V gene. The CDR3 DNA sequence: TGTGCCAGCAGCTTAGGAATAGCGGGAGGGCTCTACAATGAGCAGTTCTTC. It encodes CASSLGIAGGLYNEQFF.

This clonotype was detected a few times. A much more abundant neighbour one base away suggests this may be a read error. The chain carries TRBV6-6 and TRBJ2-7, with unresolved D. There are 13 residues in the CDR3. Germline V CDR1 and CDR2: MNHNY, SVGAGI (reference sequence). With 7 bases removed from V and 1 base from J, the gap between germline ends came to 11 bases. CDR3 in DNA: TGTGCCAGCATCGGTAAGTCATCCTACGAGCAGTACTTC. Its protein is CASIGKSSYEQYF.

The chain carries TRBV25-1 and TRBJ2-7, with 9 positions matching TRBD2. Germline-derived CDR1 and CDR2 are MGHDK and SYGVNS. The CDR3 sequence is 17 residues long. With 4 bases clipped from V and 3 bases from J, the junction kept 13 bases outside the gene matches. For the CDR3, the DNA is TGTGCCAGCAGTGCCTCGCCTCAAGCTAGCGGGAACTACGAGCAGTACTTC. Its translation: CASSASPQASGNYEQYF.

This clonotype was observed many times. V and J are TRBV4-2 and TRBJ2-6; D is perhaps TRBD1 or TRBD2 (5 bases each). Germline V CDR1 and CDR2: LGHNA, YNFKEQ. Trimming took 0 bases from V and 5 from J, leaving 14 bases between them. The CDR3 totals 17 residues. The CDR3 here is CASSQDGTGTWANVLTF. The DNA of the CDR3 is TGTGCCAGCAGCCAAGATGGGACGGGGACCTGGGCCAACGTCCTGACTTTC.

Concerning this clonotype itself: At one end, the junction sequence differs from germline, possibly due to a read error. The rearrangement joins TRBV10-2 to TRBJ1-4; no firm D call. The CDR3 sequence is 11 residues long. Germline assignment: CDR1 WSHSY and CDR2 SAAADI. The chain's CDR3 is CASSDGEKLLF. In nucleotides, the CDR3 is TGCGCCAGCAGTGACGGGGAAAAACTGCTTTTT.

In this sample, this clonotype turned up many times. The CDR3 nucleotides are TGTGCCATCAGTGACACTAGCGGGAGGGTAGAGACCCAGTACTTC. This sequence encodes CAISDTSGRVETQYF. The rearrangement joins TRBV10-3 to TRBJ2-5; TRBD2 aligns across 13 bases. Germline CDR1 ENHRY, CDR2 SYGVKD. V lost 3 bases to trimming and J lost 4 bases; unmatched junction nucleotides: 2. The CDR3 spans 15 residues.

The DNA for the CDR3 is TGTGCCAGCAGTCACCGGGACAGGGGAGGCTACACCTTC. Translating gives CASSHRDRGGYTF. The chain carries TRBV2 and TRBJ1-2, with 10 bases that match TRBD1. The germline V gene has CDR1 SNHLY and CDR2 FYNNEI. The V segment lost 5 bases and the J segment 8 bases; nucleotides outside the gene matches: 5. The CDR3 loop spans 13 amino acids.

This clonotype was counted ten times or more. The chain uses TRBV10-3 and TRBJ2-7; unclear D gene. Trimming took 0 bases from V and 7 from J, leaving 7 bases between them. The CDR3 is 12 amino acids. CDR1 and CDR2 (germline): ENHRY, SYGVKD. The CDR3 reads CAISESPREQYF. Here the CDR3 DNA reads TGTGCCATCAGTGAGTCCCCGCGAGAGCAGTACTTC.

This clonotype showed up many times. The chain combines TRBV20-1 with TRBJ1-5; maybe TRBD1 (5 bases). The CDR3 is made up of 13 amino acids. CDR1 is DFQATT and CDR2 is SNEGSKA in the germline V gene (reference sequence). V lost 5 bases to trimming and J lost 3 bases, with 11 bases between them. The CDR3 spells CSAQGANNQPQHF. DNA for the CDR3: TGCAGTGCTCAGGGCGCGAACAATCAGCCCCAGCATTTT.

This rearrangement joins TRBV29-1 to TRBJ2-2; possibly TRBD1 for D (5 bases). Germline lookup yields CDR1 SQVTM and CDR2 ANQGSEA. Trimming took off 8 bases at V and 3 bases at J, with 13 bases between the two ends. This CDR3 is built from 13 residues. CDR3 in amino acids: CSSEDTYTGELFF. The CDR3 DNA sequence: TGCAGCAGTGAGGACACTTACACCGGGGAGCTGTTTTTT.

The CDR3 region is CASSILAGQSYEHF. The CDR3 DNA follows: TGTGCCAGCAGTATTCTAGCGGGACAATCCTACGAGCATTTT. V and J are TRBV2 and TRBJ1-5, with a tentative D call TRBD1 (6 bases). CDR3 length equals 14 residues. Germline V lookup: CDR1 SNHLY, CDR2 FYNNEI. V gave up 5 bases and J gave up 14 bases, with 22 bases separating them. Complete variable domain (other parts from reference TRBV2 and TRBJ1-5): EPEVTQTPSHQVTQMGQEVILRCVPISNHLYFYWYRQILGQKVEFLVSFYNNEISEKSEIFDDQFSVERPDGSNFTLKIRSTKLEDSAMYFCASSILAGQSYEHFGDGTRLSIL.

This clonotype came up many times. The V gene is TRBV7-2, the J gene TRBJ1-2; no definite D call. CDR3 size: 11 residues. Trimming stripped 4 bases from V and 7 bases from J, with 7 bases between. Germline V lookup: CDR1 SGHTA, CDR2 FQGNSA. The CDR3 region is CASSSLRGYTF. CDR3 in DNA: TGTGCCAGCAGCTCTCTACGTGGCTACACCTTC.

The V call is TRBV7-7, the J call TRBJ2-7; D may be TRBD1 or TRBD2 (5 bases each). Germline V lookup: CDR1 SSHAT, CDR2 FNYEAQ (reference sequence). The CDR3 is 14 residues long. The V end lost 5 bases, the J end lost 7 bases, and 18 bases lay between the germline ends. CDR3 DNA sequence: TGTGCCAGCAGCCCTGACACCGGGGACGATGAGCAGTACTTC. This encodes CASSPDTGDDEQYF.

This clonotype was seen a handful of times. This sequence joins TRBV16 and TRBJ2-7; either TRBD1 or TRBD2 may supply D (5 bases each). The V gene lost 3 bases and the J gene lost 1 base, with 13 bases spanning the gap. Germline CDR1 is KGHSY and CDR2 is FQNENV. This CDR3 contains 15 residues. Here the CDR3 DNA reads TGTGCCAGCAGCCATGTGAGGGGTCCTTCCTACGAGCAGTACTTC. This gives the protein CASSHVRGPSYEQYF.

The rearrangement uses TRBV11-2 and TRBJ2-3; D unresolved. The germline V and J ends were trimmed by 3 bases and 11 bases, with 9 bases remaining between them. CDR3 size: 11 residues. The germline V gene encodes CDR1 SGHAT and CDR2 FQNNGV. Here the CDR3 reads CASSFSHLQYF. The CDR3 DNA follows: TGTGCCAGCAGCTTCTCACATCTGCAGTATTTT.

There are a few counts of this clonotype. The CDR3 loop reads CATSARTGTNEQYF. In DNA form, the CDR3 reads TGTGCCACTTCTGCTCGGACAGGGACCAACGAGCAGTACTTC. The chain uses TRBV19 and TRBJ2-7; 8 bases are shared with TRBD1. There are 14 residues in the CDR3. Looked up from germline, CDR1 is LNHDA and CDR2 is SQIVND (reference sequence). V lost 10 bases to trimming and J lost 5 bases; unmatched junction nucleotides: 13.

The chain is built from TRBV19 and TRBJ2-2; D gene ambiguous. The germline V and J ends were trimmed by 5 bases and 8 bases, with 9 bases remaining between them. The CDR3 has 12 residues. Germline V lookup: CDR1 LNHDA, CDR2 SQIVND (reference sequence). CDR3 DNA: TGTGCCAGTAGTCCGGGCAGAGGGGAGCTGTTTTTT. Translating it yields CASSPGRGELFF.

This clonotype was picked up many times. This chain joins TRBV29-1 and TRBJ1-1, with D tentatively TRBD1 (6 bases). Germline V CDR1 and CDR2: SQVTM, ANQGSEA. Trimming stripped 6 bases from V and 4 bases from J, with 12 bases between. The CDR3 spans 12 residues. The CDR3 spells CSVNQGLTEAFF. The CDR3 DNA sequence: TGCAGCGTAAACCAGGGGCTCACTGAAGCTTTCTTT.

This clonotype was picked up a small number of times. The rearrangement joins TRBV11-1 to TRBJ1-1, with 8 nucleotides matching TRBD1. CDR3 length: 16 residues. Germline V gene sequence: CDR1 SGHAT, CDR2 FQDESV (reference sequence). The V gene end was trimmed by 8 bases and the J gene end by 0 bases; junction bases not matched to a gene: 11. The CDR3 sequence: CASSPSGQGMNTEAFF. Written as DNA, the CDR3 is TGTGCCAGCTCACCCTCCGGACAGGGAATGAACACTGAAGCTTTCTTT.

This chain links TRBV5-6 with TRBJ2-2, with D hard to call. Looked up from germline, CDR1 is SGHDT and CDR2 is YYEEEE. The CDR3 has 13 residues. The V end was cut by 7 bases, the J end by 2 bases, with 9 bases between. The CDR3 DNA sequence: TGTGCCAGCGGTGCCATTAACACCGGGGAGCTGTTTTTT. Its protein product is CASGAINTGELFF.

The chain links TRBV29-1 to TRBJ2-5; D unresolved. CDR1 SQVTM and CDR2 ANQGSEA come from the germline V gene. This CDR3 has 13 residues. V was trimmed by 8 bases and J by 0 bases, leaving 13 bases between them. DNA of the CDR3: TGCAGCAGCCAAGTGCTAGACCAAGAGACCCAGTACTTC. Translation: CSSQVLDQETQYF.

This clonotype was counted ten times or more. The V call is TRBV18, the J call TRBJ1-1; 8 nucleotides align to TRBD1. This CDR3 comprises 13 residues. The ends lost 1 base at V and 7 bases at J; junction bases unmatched: 2. CDR1 and CDR2 (germline): KGHSH, LQKENI. CDR3 residues: CASSPRDRNEAFF. The CDR3 DNA is TGTGCCAGCTCACCACGGGACAGGAATGAAGCTTTCTTT.

This clonotype came up once. This sequence joins TRBV7-9 and TRBJ1-4; perhaps TRBD1 as D (5 bases). Germline assignment: CDR1 SEHNR and CDR2 FQNEAQ (reference sequence). This CDR3 has 15 amino acids. The germline V and J ends were trimmed by 2 bases and 7 bases, with 14 bases remaining between them. The CDR3 DNA sequence: TGTGCCAGCAGCTTAACTAGCGGGAGGGGTGAAAAACTGTTTTTT. It encodes CASSLTSGRGEKLFF.

This clonotype was counted many times. V gene TRBV6-5 combines with J gene TRBJ1-6; tentatively, D is TRBD1 (6 bases). V lost 1 base and J lost 5, with 12 bases in between. This CDR3 has 16 residues. In germline, CDR1 is MNHEY, CDR2 SVGAGI. The CDR3 reads CASSYLGAENNSPLHF. CDR3 DNA: TGTGCCAGCAGTTACTTGGGGGCGGAGAATAATTCACCCCTCCACTTT.

The chain joins TRBV2 to TRBJ1-5; no definite D call. V lost 6 bases and J 5 bases, leaving 11 bases between the germline ends. Germline values: CDR1 SNHLY, CDR2 FYNNEI. The CDR3 runs 13 residues. The CDR3 is CASSDGVDQPQHF. The CDR3 DNA reads as TGTGCCAGCAGCGATGGGGTTGATCAGCCCCAGCATTTT. Using reference TRBV2 and TRBJ1-5 for the parts outside the CDR3, the full variable domain is EPEVTQTPSHQVTQMGQEVILRCVPISNHLYFYWYRQILGQKVEFLVSFYNNEISEKSEIFDDQFSVERPDGSNFTLKIRSTKLEDSAMYFCASSDGVDQPQHFGDGTRLSIL.

This clonotype was seen at least ten times. It is likely a read error, because the conserved phenylalanine at the end of the CDR3 is missing. Because the CDR3's place on the DNA is in doubt, the DNA is left out and the CDR3 is given as listed by TCRdb. J is TRBJ2-7 and V is TRBV5-5. The CDR3 length is 9 residues, termini included. Germline V gives CDR1 SGHKS, CDR2 YYEKEE (reference sequence). The chain's CDR3 is CASSLVPNE.

This clonotype was recorded many times. V usage is TRBV5-8 and J usage is TRBJ2-5; 9 positions agree with TRBD2. The CDR3 sequence is 16 residues long. CDR1 SGHTS and CDR2 YDEGEE come from the germline V gene. V shed 4 bases, J shed 4 bases, and the junction held 11 bases outside the gene matches. The CDR3 spells CASSRGGLAGIETQYF. As DNA, the CDR3 is TGTGCCAGCAGCCGAGGGGGGCTAGCGGGAATAGAGACCCAGTACTTC.

The J gene is TRBJ1-5, the V gene TRBV7-2; no definite D call. Germline V lookup: CDR1 SGHTA, CDR2 FQGNSA. The V end lost 1 base, the J end lost 14 bases, and 15 bases lay between the germline ends. The CDR3 totals 13 residues. The CDR3 nucleotides are TGTGCCAGCAGCTTAGACCCCATCGCCTACGAGCATTTT. It specifies CASSLDPIAYEHF.

The chain is built from TRBV20-1 and TRBJ1-5; possibly TRBD1 for D (6 bases). The V gene's germline CDR1 is DFQATT and CDR2 SNEGSKA (reference sequence). Trimming removed 5 bases from V and 0 bases from J, with 11 bases in between. This CDR3 has 14 amino acids. CDR3 DNA sequence: TGCAGTGCTGAAGGGGGGAATAGCAATCAGCCCCAGCATTTT. It is translated as CSAEGGNSNQPQHF.

CDR3 coding DNA: TGCAGTACCCGCGGTGCCGCGCGGGAGCTGTTTTTT. It specifies CSTRGAARELFF. This chain uses TRBV20-1 with TRBJ2-2; D gene uncertain. CDR1 and CDR2 from the germline V gene are DFQATT and SNEGSKA (reference sequence). This CDR3 comprises 12 residues. Trimming left V 8 bases short and J 9 bases short, with 16 bases between.